The sequence of this T cell receptor (beta chain) was determined in a study of blood T cell repertoires in COVID-19. Looking at the study overall: Sites across the United States, Italy and Spain contributed samples from acute and convalescent COVID-19. T cells, B-cell-depleted T cells, or PBMCs supplied cDNA or gDNA.

TCRdb's table, derived via immunoSEQ multiplex PCR, lists solely in-frame clones and lacks some. The table has about 670,000 clones, just under 90% seen once; the top ten hold around 0.3%. This CDR3 has 12 amino acids. Between the trimmed V and J ends, which lost 4 bases and 5 bases, there was a span of 8 bases. Looked up from germline, CDR1 is SNHLY and CDR2 is FYNNEI. This rearrangement joins TRBV2 to TRBJ1-2; weak D call: TRBD1 (6 bases). This TCR was sampled from a young woman with acute or convalescent COVID-19. What was sequenced was peripheral blood. The CDR3 spells CASSAQGYGYTF. The DNA of the CDR3 is TGTGCCAGCAGTGCACAGGGATATGGCTACACCTTC.